This entry describes one T cell receptor beta chain. Looked up from germline, CDR1 is SGHNT and CDR2 is YYREEE (reference sequence). The germline V and J ends were trimmed by 0 bases and 0 bases, with 4 bases remaining between them. The CDR3 consists of 13 residues. cDNA serving as the sequencing template came from extracted, reverse transcribed RNA. Sequenced by immunoSEQ multiplex PCR; TCRdb stores in-frame clones only, minus some. The sample carries about 270,000 clones, 60% recorded once. This entry comes from a study of CD8+ T cells in alopecia areata. Stated treatment: oral pan-JAK inhibitor, 5-10 mg twice daily.

This sequence joins TRBV5-4 and TRBJ2-7; D unclear. Sequencing used CD4+ T cells sorted from blood, obtained at roughly week 53, from a patient treated with tofacitinib. This clonotype originated in a human donor with alopecia areata. This CDR3 reads CASSLASSYEQYF. CDR3 in DNA: TGTGCCAGCAGCTTGGCCAGCTCCTACGAGCAGTACTTC.